The entry that follows covers one T cell receptor (beta chain) sequence. This CDR3 spans 15 amino acids. Germline V gene data show CDR1 as GTSNPN and CDR2 as SVGIG (reference sequence). J gave up 5 bases and V 1 base, and 6 bases lay outside the gene matches. The data stem from a study of Ad26.COV2.S vaccination and SARS-CoV-2 variants. Repertoires were generated with immunoSEQ multiplex PCR, while TCRdb's copy carries only in-frame clones and drops some. The sample includes 400,000 to 450,000 clones, more than 80% of them seen just once. Described treatment: around 19 received Ad26.COV2.S at low or high dose, single or two shots; roughly 5 received placebo; per-sample allocation not given. Sampling occurred on day 63 after the first vaccine or placebo injection.

The sequence was collected from a person between 18 and 65 years old who received the Ad26.COV2.S COVID-19 vaccine or a placebo. The sample here was peripheral blood, taken in a trial of Ad26.COV2.S vaccine versus placebo. This rearrangement joins TRBV30 to TRBJ2-2; 8 positions match TRBD2. The CDR3: CAWSAGGPRTGELFF. DNA of the CDR3: TGTGCCTGGAGTGCGGGAGGGCCTAGGACCGGGGAGCTGTTTTTT.